Below are 26 T cell receptor beta chains sequenced from a single sample in a study of blood T cell repertoires in COVID-19. Sequencing was performed with immunoSEQ multiplex PCR; in TCRdb, only in-frame clones are kept and a portion is missing. Of about 330,000 clones detected, 87% appear once; the ten largest clones hold approximately 5%. The sequencing input was PBMCs or T cells enriched from blood (not recorded which). The source of these receptors is a woman younger than 45 who had recovered from COVID-19.

The rearrangement uses TRBV5-6 and TRBJ1-1; D not certain. The CDR3 consists of 14 residues. CDR1 is SGHDT, CDR2 YYEEEE, per germline. Trimming pared 0 bases from V and 5 bases from J, leaving 11 bases between. CDR3 in amino acids: CASSLASRETEAFF. CDR3 in DNA: TGTGCCAGCAGCTTGGCAAGTAGAGAAACTGAAGCTTTCTTT.

The rearrangement links TRBV4-2 to TRBJ1-1, with D perhaps matching TRBD1 (6 bases). The CDR3 runs 16 residues. V dropped 3 bases and J dropped 5 bases, with 19 bases sitting between them. Germline V gene lookup returns CDR1 LGHNA and CDR2 YNFKEQ. CDR3 nucleotides: TGTGCCAGCAGCCAGTGGAGGGGGGGTGGTGGTACTGAAGCTTTCTTT. Protein sequence: CASSQWRGGGGTEAFF.

V usage is TRBV6-5 and J usage is TRBJ2-7; D is possibly TRBD2 (5 bases). The CDR3 contains 13 residues. CDR1 and CDR2 (germline): MNHEY, SVGAGI. The V gene lost 7 bases and the J gene lost 3 bases, with 13 bases spanning the gap. The CDR3 DNA follows: TGTGCCAGCAAGCTAGCTGTGAACTACGAGCAGTACTTC. The encoded protein is CASKLAVNYEQYF.

In DNA form, the CDR3 reads TGCGCCAGCAGCCCCGGACAGGGCACCTATGGCTACACCTTC. Its protein is CASSPGQGTYGYTF. The chain couples TRBV5-1 to TRBJ1-2; 8 bases agree with TRBD1. The CDR3 has 14 amino acids. Germline loops: CDR1 SGHRS, CDR2 YFSETQ. V shed 4 bases, J shed 4 bases, and the junction held 6 bases outside the gene matches. Together with reference TRBV5-1 and TRBJ1-2, the CDR3 gives the full variable domain: KAGVTQTPRYLIKTRGQQVTLSCSPISGHRSVSWYQQTPGQGLQFLFEYFSETQRNKGNFPGRFSGRQFSNSRSEMNVSTLELGDSALYLCASSPGQGTYGYTFGSGTRLTVV.

This clone is a singleton in its sample. V is TRBV2 and J is TRBJ1-5, with D maybe TRBD1 (5 bases). Trimming removed 3 bases from V and 7 bases from J, with 10 bases in between. This CDR3 comprises 13 residues. CDR1 SNHLY and CDR2 FYNNEI come from the germline V gene. This CDR3 is CASSDGGVQPQHF. Here the CDR3 DNA reads TGTGCCAGCAGTGATGGAGGGGTACAGCCCCAGCATTTT.

A single count supports this clone. V usage is TRBV7-9 and J usage is TRBJ1-3, with 10 bases aligning to TRBD1. V lost 5 bases, J lost 2 bases, and 6 bases stayed unmatched. CDR1 is SEHNR and CDR2 is FQNEAQ in the germline V gene (reference sequence). This CDR3 region has 16 residues. The CDR3 region has the DNA TGTGCCAGCAGCCCTCCGACAGGGGGCCCTGGAAACACCATATATTTT. This sequence encodes CASSPPTGGPGNTIYF.

V and J are TRBV6-6 and TRBJ2-2; possibly TRBD1 for D (5 bases). V shed 0 bases and J shed 2 bases, with 10 bases lying between them. This CDR3 has 16 residues. The germline V gene encodes CDR1 MNHNY and CDR2 SVGAGI (reference sequence). The CDR3 nucleotides are TGTGCCAGCAGTTACTCTGGGCAGGGAAACACCGGGGAGCTGTTTTTT. Residues: CASSYSGQGNTGELFF.

The chain carries TRBV10-3 and TRBJ2-7, with 9 bases that match TRBD1. Trimming at V came to 10 bases and at J to 3 bases, leaving 10 bases not matched to a gene. The V gene's germline CDR1 is ENHRY and CDR2 SYGVKD. CDR3 length: 14 residues. The CDR3 DNA follows: TGTGCCACCGCCGGGACAGGGAGCGACTACGAGCAGTACTTC. It specifies CATAGTGSDYEQYF.

This chain uses TRBV3-1 (or the pseudogene TRBV3-2) with TRBJ2-3, with 10 bases fitting TRBD2. Looked up from germline, CDR1 is LGHDT and CDR2 is YNNKEL (reference sequence). The J segment lost 5 bases and the V segment lost 0 bases, leaving 8 bases of the junction unmatched. The CDR3 is 17 residues long. The CDR3 nucleotides are TGTGCCAGCAGCCAAGATTCCCTAGCGGGGGCGAGAGATACGCAGTATTTT. Amino acid sequence: CASSQDSLAGARDTQYF.

The chain employs TRBV11-2 and TRBJ2-7; D may be TRBD2 (6 bases). Germline values: CDR1 SGHAT, CDR2 FQNNGV. The CDR3 contains 16 residues. Trimming stripped 5 bases from V and 3 bases from J, with 20 bases between. The CDR3 loop is CASSPSGGRNYYEQYF. The CDR3, as DNA: TGTGCCAGCAGCCCGTCGGGTGGGAGGAATTACTACGAGCAGTACTTC.

The chain joins TRBV29-1 to TRBJ1-2; 7 positions agree with TRBD1. Germline V lookup: CDR1 SQVTM, CDR2 ANQGSEA. Trimming at V came to 7 bases and at J to 0 bases, leaving 5 bases not matched to a gene. The CDR3 sequence is 13 residues long. The CDR3 protein is CSAGTATNYGYTF. CDR3 nucleotides: TGCAGCGCGGGGACAGCTACTAACTATGGCTACACCTTC.

Here the CDR3 DNA reads TGTCTTAGCAATCAGCCCCAGCATTTT. Translating gives CLSNQPQHF. The chain couples TRBV30 to TRBJ1-5; D uncertain. Germline values: CDR1 GTSNPN, CDR2 SVGIG (reference sequence). The CDR3 is 9 residues long.

J is TRBJ2-2 and V is TRBV7-3, with D perhaps matching TRBD1 (6 bases). Trimming cost V 5 bases and J 6 bases, with 13 bases left between them. CDR1 and CDR2 (germline): SGHTA, FQGTGA. The CDR3 consists of 14 residues. The CDR3 loop is CASSLYRDAGELFF. CDR3 coding DNA: TGTGCCAGCAGCCTTTACAGGGATGCCGGGGAGCTGTTTTTT.

The J gene is TRBJ1-1, the V gene TRBV7-9; no clear D gene. Trimming took 3 bases from V and 1 from J, leaving 9 bases between them. Germline CDR1 is SEHNR and CDR2 is FQNEAQ (reference sequence). The CDR3 runs 14 residues. CDR3 protein: CASSFLSGNTEAFF. The CDR3 nucleotides are TGTGCCAGCAGCTTCCTTTCGGGGAACACTGAAGCTTTCTTT.

The chain carries TRBV5-1 and TRBJ2-1; D perhaps matches TRBD1 (6 bases). The CDR3 has 14 amino acids. Trimming pared 0 bases from V and 6 bases from J, leaving 10 bases between. CDR1 is SGHRS and CDR2 is YFSETQ in the germline V gene. As DNA, the CDR3 is TGCGCCAGCAGCTTGGCCGTGGGGGCCAATGAGCAGTTCTTC. Translating gives CASSLAVGANEQFF.

This clone came up once. The V gene is TRBV18, the J gene TRBJ1-4; 7 bases line up with TRBD1. The CDR3 spans 15 residues. V lost 3 bases to trimming and J lost 7 bases; unmatched junction nucleotides: 8. Germline V lookup: CDR1 KGHSH, CDR2 LQKENI. DNA of the CDR3: TGTGCCAGCTCACCCGGACAGGCCGCAGGTGAAAAACTGTTTTTT. It encodes CASSPGQAAGEKLFF.

V gene TRBV27 combines with J gene TRBJ1-2; D perhaps matches TRBD1 (5 bases). The CDR3 loop spans 13 amino acids. Trimming removed 3 bases at V and 8 bases at J, with 13 bases between. Germline V gives CDR1 MNHEY, CDR2 SMNVEV (reference sequence). The CDR3 nucleotides read TGTGCCAGCAGTTTTCAGGGAACGAAGGGCTACACCTTC. Translation: CASSFQGTKGYTF.

This clone was observed a handful of times. This chain joins TRBV7-9 and TRBJ1-1; TRBD1 matches at 10 bases. The CDR3 sequence is 15 residues long. The junction had 6 bases not matched to a gene; V was cut back by 3 bases and J by 5 bases. Germline V gene data show CDR1 as SEHNR and CDR2 as FQNEAQ (reference sequence). CDR3 nucleotides: TGTGCCAGCAGCTTTCTCGGACAGGGGGGGACTGAAGCTTTCTTT. This encodes CASSFLGQGGTEAFF.

V is TRBV25-1 and J is TRBJ2-1; 7 nucleotides align to TRBD1. V shed 4 bases and J 6 bases; nucleotides not matched to a gene: 6. This CDR3 comprises 14 residues. Germline V CDR1 and CDR2: MGHDK, SYGVNS. In DNA, the CDR3 is TGTGCCAGCAGTGGGACAGGACGGGGCAATGAGCAGTTCTTC. This codes for CASSGTGRGNEQFF.

This chain connects TRBV6-1 to TRBJ2-7; a weak D match, TRBD2 (6 bases). V dropped 1 base and J dropped 0 bases, with 19 bases sitting between them. The CDR3 consists of 18 residues. Germline loops: CDR1 MNHNS, CDR2 SASEGT. The CDR3 sequence is CASSEEWRGRPSSYEQYF. The CDR3, as DNA: TGTGCCAGCAGTGAAGAATGGAGGGGCCGACCTAGCTCCTACGAGCAGTACTTC.

This chain uses TRBV5-1 with TRBJ1-6; 8 bases agree with TRBD1. This CDR3 region has 19 residues. Germline lookup yields CDR1 SGHRS and CDR2 YFSETQ. The V segment lost 4 bases and the J segment 5 bases; nucleotides outside the gene matches: 17. CDR3 sequence: CASSLTGTGPSSDNSPLHF. CDR3 DNA: TGCGCCAGCAGCCTGACCGGGACAGGACCCTCGTCGGATAATTCACCCCTCCACTTT.

The rearrangement links TRBV6-4 to TRBJ2-2; D is perhaps TRBD2 (5 bases). Germline lookup yields CDR1 MRHNA and CDR2 SNTAGT. This CDR3 is built from 14 residues. Trimming pared 3 bases from V and 4 bases from J, leaving 9 bases between. CDR3 region: CASSETGSTGELFF. Written as DNA, the CDR3 is TGTGCCAGCAGTGAAACGGGGAGCACCGGGGAGCTGTTTTTT.

The rearrangement joins TRBV19 to TRBJ1-5; perhaps TRBD1 as D (5 bases). This CDR3 region has 13 residues. Looked up from germline, CDR1 is LNHDA and CDR2 is SQIVND (reference sequence). V gave up 5 bases and J gave up 6 bases, with 11 bases separating them. The CDR3 nucleotides are TGTGCCAGTAGTCCATTCGGGGGTCAGCCCCAGCATTTT. Translation: CASSPFGGQPQHF.

The chain is built from TRBV5-4 and TRBJ2-7, with D maybe TRBD2 (5 bases). V lost 0 bases to trimming and J lost 6 bases, with 13 bases between them. The germline V gene encodes CDR1 SGHNT and CDR2 YYREEE (reference sequence). CDR3 size: 14 residues. The DNA for the CDR3 is TGTGCCAGCAGCTTGGCCGGCCTTCGGGGCGAGCAGTACTTC. As protein: CASSLAGLRGEQYF.

In this sample, this clone turned up once. The chain joins TRBV2 to TRBJ1-6; 8 bases are a match to TRBD1. V gave up 6 bases and J gave up 10 bases; unmatched junction bases: 11. CDR3 size: 15 residues. Germline V lookup: CDR1 SNHLY, CDR2 FYNNEI. The CDR3 DNA reads as TGTGCCAGCAGGGGGGGACAGGCGGTGCGATCACCCCTCCACTTT. Its translation: CASRGGQAVRSPLHF.

The CDR3 spells CASSRRGTGFGYEQYF. CDR3 DNA: TGTGCCAGCAGCCGCCGGGGGACAGGGTTCGGCTACGAGCAGTACTTC. The chain links TRBV5-5 to TRBJ2-7; 9 bases align to TRBD1. V trimming: 4 bases; J trimming: 3 bases; junction bases outside the gene matches: 11. The CDR3 sequence is 16 residues long. The germline V gene has CDR1 SGHKS and CDR2 YYEKEE (reference sequence).